One and the same sample provided the 28 T cell receptor beta chains below, sequenced in a study of blood T cell repertoires in COVID-19. Assay: immunoSEQ multiplex PCR; the TCRdb copy retains only in-frame clones and omits some. This table holds under 350,000 clones, roughly 86% found once. The source material was peripheral blood. The receptors were gathered from a woman in her thirties with COVID-19, enrolled during active disease.

The V call is TRBV2, the J call TRBJ1-2; 8 nucleotides line up with TRBD1. J gave up 3 bases and V 6 bases, and 3 bases lay outside the gene matches. There are 13 residues in the CDR3. CDR1 and CDR2 (germline): SNHLY, FYNNEI. The CDR3: CASRTGGDYGYTF. CDR3 DNA: TGTGCCAGCAGAACAGGGGGGGACTATGGCTACACCTTC.

This clone was counted only a few times. This chain uses TRBV12-5 with TRBJ2-7, with D unclear. Between the trimmed V and J ends, which lost 4 bases and 6 bases, there was a span of 7 bases. CDR3 length equals 11 residues. Germline CDR1 is LGHNT and CDR2 is FRNRAP. The CDR3 reads CASGSNGEQYF. The CDR3, as DNA: TGTGCTAGTGGTTCAAACGGCGAGCAGTACTTC.

The CDR3 loop reads CASSIEGTTGQPQHF. The DNA for the CDR3 is TGTGCCAGTAGTATAGAGGGGACTACGGGTCAGCCCCAGCATTTT. The rearrangement uses TRBV19 and TRBJ1-5; D is possibly TRBD1 (5 bases). The CDR3 runs to 15 residues. V shed 0 bases and J shed 6 bases, with 12 bases lying between them. Germline-derived CDR1 and CDR2 are LNHDA and SQIVND (reference sequence).

DNA of the CDR3: TGCGCCAGCAGCGCGACGGGGACAGGGGGCTCTCTTGGCGTCGATGAGCAGTTCTTC. Protein product: CASSATGTGGSLGVDEQFF. The gene calls are TRBV5-1 and TRBJ2-1; 12 nucleotides match TRBD1. V was clipped by 4 bases and J by 8 bases; unmatched bases: 19. CDR3 length equals 19 residues. In germline, CDR1 is SGHRS, CDR2 YFSETQ.

The chain couples TRBV29-1 to TRBJ1-2; 9 bases agree with TRBD1. Germline V CDR1 and CDR2: SQVTM, ANQGSEA. The J segment lost 8 bases and the V segment lost 6 bases, leaving 7 bases of the junction unmatched. This CDR3 contains 12 residues. CDR3 DNA: TGCAGCGTAAAGGACAGGGGCGGGGGCTACACCTTC. Protein sequence: CSVKDRGGGYTF.

The V call is TRBV19, the J call TRBJ1-1; TRBD1 might be the D (5 bases). With 2 bases removed from V and 8 bases from J, the gap between germline ends came to 15 bases. The length of the CDR3 is 14 residues. Germline V lookup: CDR1 LNHDA, CDR2 SQIVND (reference sequence). The CDR3 loop reads CASSILAGPKEAFF. CDR3 nucleotides: TGTGCCAGTAGTATACTCGCAGGGCCCAAGGAAGCTTTCTTT.

V gene TRBV2 combines with J gene TRBJ2-6; 7 positions agree with TRBD1. The length of the CDR3 is 20 residues. V lost 3 bases, J lost 1 base, and 15 bases stayed unmatched. Germline loops: CDR1 SNHLY, CDR2 FYNNEI. CDR3 nucleotide sequence: TGTGCCAGCAGTGATGAGGGCCTTGGGACAGAACGGTCTGGGGCCAACGTCCTGACTTTC. It yields the protein CASSDEGLGTERSGANVLTF.

The chain carries TRBV6-2 or TRBV6-3 and TRBJ2-3; 12 bases line up with TRBD2. Per the germline V gene, CDR1 is MNHEY and CDR2 is SVGEGT. The J segment lost 2 bases and the V segment lost 2 bases, leaving 2 bases of the junction unmatched. The CDR3 is 16 residues long. The CDR3 spells CASSYRTSGVTDTQYF. As DNA, the CDR3 is TGTGCCAGCAGTTACCGGACTAGCGGGGTCACAGATACGCAGTATTTT.

The chain links TRBV6-5 to TRBJ1-2; D gene unclear. The CDR3 spans 14 residues. V was trimmed by 6 bases and J by 4 bases, leaving 15 bases between them. Germline V gene lookup returns CDR1 MNHEY and CDR2 SVGAGI. The CDR3 protein is CASSSKPGFYGYTF. The CDR3 bases are TGTGCCAGCAGCTCAAAACCAGGTTTCTATGGCTACACCTTC.

The chain has TRBV5-1 and TRBJ1-1, with D possibly matching TRBD1 (5 bases). The CDR3 is 14 amino acids. The germline V gene encodes CDR1 SGHRS and CDR2 YFSETQ. V was shortened by 0 bases and J by 5 bases, with 11 bases between the two germline ends. DNA for the CDR3: TGCGCCAGCAGCTTGGATTCGGGGGGGACTGAAGCTTTCTTT. It specifies CASSLDSGGTEAFF.

The chain carries TRBV5-6 and TRBJ1-1; TRBD1 is a possible D gene (5 bases). The CDR3 loop spans 17 amino acids. CDR1 is SGHDT and CDR2 is YYEEEE in the germline V gene. Trimming pared 0 bases from V and 1 base from J, leaving 16 bases between. CDR3 DNA sequence: TGTGCCAGCAGCTTGGGTCCCCGCGGGGGACGGAACACTGAAGCTTTCTTT. It encodes CASSLGPRGGRNTEAFF.

The chain is built from TRBV28 and TRBJ1-6, with unresolved D. The germline V gene has CDR1 MDHEN and CDR2 SYDVKM. The germline V and J ends were trimmed by 10 bases and 8 bases, with 15 bases remaining between them. This CDR3 spans 13 amino acids. The CDR3 sequence is CAILPRADSPLHF. The CDR3 DNA is TGTGCCATCCTCCCCCGCGCGGATTCACCCCTCCACTTT.

CDR3 sequence: CASRGQASGNTIYF. The CDR3 nucleotides are TGTGCCAGCCGGGGACAAGCCTCTGGAAACACCATATATTTT. The V gene is TRBV28, the J gene TRBJ1-3; D is possibly TRBD1 (6 bases). The CDR3 length is 14 residues. The germline gives CDR1 MDHEN, CDR2 SYDVKM. Between the trimmed V and J ends, which lost 8 bases and 0 bases, there was a span of 11 bases.

The gene calls are TRBV6-5 and TRBJ1-6, with D perhaps matching TRBD1 (6 bases). V lost 2 bases and J lost 10, with 12 bases in between. The CDR3 has 14 amino acids. Per germline, CDR1 MNHEY and CDR2 SVGAGI. CDR3 DNA sequence: TGTGCCAGCAGTTACGCCAGGGGCGGGTCACCCCTCCACTTT. Translating it yields CASSYARGGSPLHF.

V usage is TRBV30 and J usage is TRBJ2-5; a weak D match, TRBD1 (5 bases). V lost 0 bases to trimming and J lost 4 bases, with 6 bases between them. CDR1 is GTSNPN, CDR2 SVGIG, per germline (reference sequence). The CDR3 covers 12 residues. CDR3 in DNA: TGTGCCTGGAGTGTAAGGGGAGAGACCCAGTACTTC. Residues: CAWSVRGETQYF.

The chain carries TRBV11-3 and TRBJ2-5, with D possibly being TRBD1 (6 bases). The V gene's germline CDR1 is SGHNT and CDR2 YENEEA. The CDR3 is made up of 15 amino acids. Trimming left V 4 bases short and J 2 bases short, with 14 bases between. The CDR3, as DNA: TGTGCCAGCAGCTCCTGGGGTCAGGGGCAAGAGACCCAGTACTTC. Protein product: CASSSWGQGQETQYF.

The chain joins TRBV3-1 (or the pseudogene TRBV3-2) to TRBJ2-6, with D possibly being TRBD1 (7 bases). The CDR3 has 17 amino acids. Trimming pared 1 base from V and 2 bases from J, leaving 12 bases between. The V gene's germline CDR1 is LGHDT and CDR2 YNNKEL (reference sequence). The CDR3: CASSQVQGGTGANVLTF. The CDR3 nucleotides are TGTGCCAGCAGCCAAGTCCAGGGGGGTACTGGGGCCAACGTCCTGACTTTC.

The chain is built from TRBV19 and TRBJ1-6; no definite D call. V lost 2 bases and J lost 1, with 9 bases in between. This CDR3 has 16 residues. CDR1 LNHDA and CDR2 SQIVND come from the germline V gene (reference sequence). CDR3 DNA sequence: TGTGCCAGTAGTATATCGGGTGCGTCCTATAATTCACCCCTCCACTTT. It encodes CASSISGASYNSPLHF.

This clone was picked up one time. This sample also contains other DNA sequences that code for the same CDR3. V and J are TRBV19 and TRBJ1-5, with D possibly being TRBD1 (5 bases). V was shortened by 2 bases and J by 0 bases, with 8 bases between the two germline ends. In germline, CDR1 is LNHDA, CDR2 SQIVND (reference sequence). The CDR3 loop spans 15 amino acids. The CDR3: CASSIRGYSNQPQHF. CDR3 nucleotide sequence: TGTGCCAGTAGTATAAGGGGATATAGCAATCAGCCCCAGCATTTT.

This chain joins TRBV12-5 and TRBJ1-3, with D possibly being TRBD1 (6 bases). This CDR3 has 14 amino acids. Germline lookup yields CDR1 LGHNT and CDR2 FRNRAP. The V end was cut by 3 bases, the J end by 4 bases, with 10 bases between. The CDR3 DNA reads as TGTGCTAGTGGTTTCACAGGGTTAGGAAACACCATATATTTT. Translation: CASGFTGLGNTIYF.

The sample holds one count of this clone. This chain links TRBV5-6 with TRBJ1-4; D is possibly TRBD1 (6 bases). V was shortened by 1 base and J by 7 bases, with 11 bases between the two germline ends. Germline CDR1 reads SGHDT; CDR2 reads YYEEEE. CDR3 length: 14 residues. The CDR3 DNA is TGTGCCAGCAGCTTGTTTACAGGGTTTGAAAAACTGTTTTTT. Translation gives CASSLFTGFEKLFF.

V gene TRBV11-2 combines with J gene TRBJ2-3; D not resolved. The CDR3 contains 14 residues. The V gene lost 1 base and the J gene lost 6 bases, with 11 bases spanning the gap. Germline V CDR1 and CDR2: SGHAT, FQNNGV. CDR3 bases: TGTGCCAGCAGCTTAGTCCTACGGCGGGATACGCAGTATTTT. Translated: CASSLVLRRDTQYF.

The chain recombines TRBV27 with TRBJ2-3; 9 bases map to TRBD2. Germline CDR1 is MNHEY and CDR2 is SMNVEV (reference sequence). The V segment lost 8 bases and the J segment 0 bases; nucleotides outside the gene matches: 12. The CDR3 totals 17 residues. This CDR3 is CASSPPAGGPSTDTQYF. As DNA, the CDR3 is TGTGCCAGCTCACCACCCGCGGGGGGGCCGAGCACAGATACGCAGTATTTT.

The chain couples TRBV30 to TRBJ1-5; 12 bases line up with TRBD1. This CDR3 contains 12 residues. The V and J ends lost 2 bases and 16 bases, in that order; junction bases with no gene match: 6. Germline loops: CDR1 GTSNPN, CDR2 SVGIG (reference sequence). The CDR3 nucleotides read TGTGCCTGGAGTAACGGGACAGGGGGCTACCATTTT. It specifies CAWSNGTGGYHF.

There are a few counts of this clone. The J gene is TRBJ1-6, the V gene TRBV3-1 (or the pseudogene TRBV3-2); possibly TRBD1 for D (6 bases). From germline, CDR1 is LGHDT and CDR2 YNNKEL (reference sequence). The CDR3 length is 16 residues. V lost 4 bases to trimming and J lost 6 bases, with 16 bases between them. The DNA for the CDR3 is TGTGCCAGCAGCCCCACTCATGGACAGAGTAATTCACCCCTCCACTTT. Protein: CASSPTHGQSNSPLHF.

J is TRBJ1-5 and V is TRBV2; D is unresolved. Trimming pared 0 bases from V and 6 bases from J, leaving 6 bases between. Germline CDR1 and CDR2: SNHLY and FYNNEI. The CDR3 is 13 residues long. CDR3: CASSEARGQPQHF. For the CDR3, the DNA is TGTGCCAGCAGTGAAGCAAGAGGTCAGCCCCAGCATTTT.

This clone has more than one count but fewer than ten. The chain carries TRBV7-9 and TRBJ1-2; TRBD1 agrees at 7 bases. This CDR3 has 17 amino acids. Trimming at V came to 5 bases and at J to 3 bases, leaving 15 bases not matched to a gene. Looked up from germline, CDR1 is SEHNR and CDR2 is FQNEAQ (reference sequence). CDR3 DNA: TGTGCCAGCAGCGCCCTAGGGACAGCCTCGAGATACTATGGCTACACCTTC. Its translation is CASSALGTASRYYGYTF.

The chain carries TRBV7-2 and TRBJ2-3; D perhaps matches TRBD1 (5 bases). The CDR3 totals 15 residues. In germline, CDR1 is SGHTA, CDR2 FQGNSA. Trimming shortened V by 1 base and J by 2 bases, and 10 bases separated the two germline ends. Here the CDR3 DNA reads TGTGCCAGCAGCTTAGGGGGCTATTACACAGATACGCAGTATTTT. The encoded protein is CASSLGGYYTDTQYF.